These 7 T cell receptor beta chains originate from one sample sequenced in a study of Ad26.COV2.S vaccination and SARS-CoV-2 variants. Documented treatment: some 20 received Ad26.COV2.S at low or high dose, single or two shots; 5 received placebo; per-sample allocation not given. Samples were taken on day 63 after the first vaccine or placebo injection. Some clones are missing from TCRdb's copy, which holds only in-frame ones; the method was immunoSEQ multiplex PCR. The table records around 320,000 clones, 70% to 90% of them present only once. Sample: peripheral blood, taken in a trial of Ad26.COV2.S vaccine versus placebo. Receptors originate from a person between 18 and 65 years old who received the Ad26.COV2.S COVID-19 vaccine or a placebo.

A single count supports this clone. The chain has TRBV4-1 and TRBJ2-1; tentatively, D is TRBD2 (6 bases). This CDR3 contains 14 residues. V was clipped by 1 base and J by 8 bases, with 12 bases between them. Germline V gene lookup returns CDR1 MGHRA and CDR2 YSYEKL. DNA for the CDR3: TGCGCCAGCAGCCAAGTGGGTCGGAGGGATGAGCAGTTCTTC. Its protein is CASSQVGRRDEQFF.

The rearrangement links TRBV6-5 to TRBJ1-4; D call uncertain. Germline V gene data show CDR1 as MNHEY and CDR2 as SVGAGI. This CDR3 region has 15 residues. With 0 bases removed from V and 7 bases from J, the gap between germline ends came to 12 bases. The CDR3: CASSYSVQDGEKLFF. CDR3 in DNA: TGTGCCAGCAGTTACTCGGTCCAGGATGGTGAAAAACTGTTTTTT.

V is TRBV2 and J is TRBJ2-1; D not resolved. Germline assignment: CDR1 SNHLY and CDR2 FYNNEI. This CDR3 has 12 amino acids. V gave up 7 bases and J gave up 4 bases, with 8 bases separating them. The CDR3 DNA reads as TGTGCCAGCAAGGGCGGTTACAATGAGCAGTTCTTC. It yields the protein CASKGGYNEQFF.

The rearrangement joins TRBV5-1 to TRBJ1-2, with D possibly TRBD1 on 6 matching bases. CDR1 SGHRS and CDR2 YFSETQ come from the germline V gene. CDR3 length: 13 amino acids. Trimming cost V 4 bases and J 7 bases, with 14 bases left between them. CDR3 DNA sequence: TGCGCCAGCAGCCCCACAGGGATGCGTGGCTACACCTTC. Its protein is CASSPTGMRGYTF.

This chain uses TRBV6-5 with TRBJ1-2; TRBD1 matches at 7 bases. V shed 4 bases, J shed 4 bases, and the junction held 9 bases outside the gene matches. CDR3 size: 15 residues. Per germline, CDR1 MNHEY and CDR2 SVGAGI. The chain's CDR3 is CASSSGVQGSYGYTF. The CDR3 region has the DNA TGTGCCAGCAGTTCTGGGGTACAGGGGAGCTATGGCTACACCTTC.

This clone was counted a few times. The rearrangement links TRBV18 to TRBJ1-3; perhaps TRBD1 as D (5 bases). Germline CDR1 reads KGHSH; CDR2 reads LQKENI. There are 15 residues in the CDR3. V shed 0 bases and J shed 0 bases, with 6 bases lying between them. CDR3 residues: CASSPPGGSGNTIYF. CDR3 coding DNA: TGTGCCAGCTCACCACCGGGGGGCTCTGGAAACACCATATATTTT.

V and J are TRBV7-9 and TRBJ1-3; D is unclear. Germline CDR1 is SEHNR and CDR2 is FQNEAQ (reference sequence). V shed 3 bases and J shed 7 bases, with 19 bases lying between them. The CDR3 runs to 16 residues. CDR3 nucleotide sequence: TGTGCCAGCAGCTTTTCGGCTGGACTCTCGTGGAACACCATATATTTT. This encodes CASSFSAGLSWNTIYF.